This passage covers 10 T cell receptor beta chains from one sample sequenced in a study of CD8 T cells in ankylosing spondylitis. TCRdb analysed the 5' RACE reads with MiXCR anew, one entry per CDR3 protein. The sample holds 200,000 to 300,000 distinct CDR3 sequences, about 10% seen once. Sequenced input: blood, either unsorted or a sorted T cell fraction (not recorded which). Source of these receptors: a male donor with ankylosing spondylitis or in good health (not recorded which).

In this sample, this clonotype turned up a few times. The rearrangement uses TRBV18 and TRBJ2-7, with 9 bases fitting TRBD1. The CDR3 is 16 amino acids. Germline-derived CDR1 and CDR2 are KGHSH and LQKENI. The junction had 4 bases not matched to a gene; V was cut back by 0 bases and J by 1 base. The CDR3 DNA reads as TGTGCCAGCTCACCACCGGGACAGGGAGTATCCTACGAGCAGTACTTC. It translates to CASSPPGQGVSYEQYF.

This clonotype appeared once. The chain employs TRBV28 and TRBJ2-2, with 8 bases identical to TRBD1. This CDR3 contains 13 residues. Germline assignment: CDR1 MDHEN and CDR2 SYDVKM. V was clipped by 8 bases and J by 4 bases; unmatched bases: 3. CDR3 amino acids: CASQGASTGELFF. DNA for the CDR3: TGTGCCAGCCAGGGGGCAAGCACCGGGGAGCTGTTTTTT.

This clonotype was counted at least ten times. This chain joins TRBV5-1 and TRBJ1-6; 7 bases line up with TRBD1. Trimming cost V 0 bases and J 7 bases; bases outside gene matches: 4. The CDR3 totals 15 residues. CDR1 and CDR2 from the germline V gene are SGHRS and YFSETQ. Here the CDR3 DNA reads TGCGCCAGCAGCTTGGCGGGACAGACGAATTCACCCCTCCACTTT. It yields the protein CASSLAGQTNSPLHF.

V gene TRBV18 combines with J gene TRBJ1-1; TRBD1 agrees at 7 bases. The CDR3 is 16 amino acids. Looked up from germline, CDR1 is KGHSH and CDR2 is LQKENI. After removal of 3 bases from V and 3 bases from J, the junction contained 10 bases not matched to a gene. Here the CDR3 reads CASSPLIDREYTEAFF. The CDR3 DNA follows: TGTGCCAGCTCACCCCTTATCGACAGGGAGTACACTGAAGCTTTCTTT.

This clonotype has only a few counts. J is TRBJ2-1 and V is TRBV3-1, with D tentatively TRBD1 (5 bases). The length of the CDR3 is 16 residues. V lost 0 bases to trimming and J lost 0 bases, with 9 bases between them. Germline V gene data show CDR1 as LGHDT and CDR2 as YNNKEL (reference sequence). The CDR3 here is CASSQEGLPSYNEQFF. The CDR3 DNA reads TGTGCCAGCAGCCAAGAGGGGCTGCCCTCCTACAATGAGCAGTTCTTC.

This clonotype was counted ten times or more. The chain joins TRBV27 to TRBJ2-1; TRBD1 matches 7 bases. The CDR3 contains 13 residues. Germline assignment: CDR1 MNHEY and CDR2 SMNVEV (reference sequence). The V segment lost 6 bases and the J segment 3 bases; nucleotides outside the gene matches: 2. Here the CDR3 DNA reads TGTGCCAGCAGGGACAGGCACTACAATGAGCAGTTCTTC. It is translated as CASRDRHYNEQFF.

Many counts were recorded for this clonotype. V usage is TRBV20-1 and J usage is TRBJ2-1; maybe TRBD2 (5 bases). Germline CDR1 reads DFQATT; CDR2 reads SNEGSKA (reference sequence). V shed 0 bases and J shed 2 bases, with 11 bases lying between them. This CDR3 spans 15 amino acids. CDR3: CSARDTSGAYNEQFF. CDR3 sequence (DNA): TGCAGTGCTAGAGATACTAGTGGGGCCTACAATGAGCAGTTCTTC.

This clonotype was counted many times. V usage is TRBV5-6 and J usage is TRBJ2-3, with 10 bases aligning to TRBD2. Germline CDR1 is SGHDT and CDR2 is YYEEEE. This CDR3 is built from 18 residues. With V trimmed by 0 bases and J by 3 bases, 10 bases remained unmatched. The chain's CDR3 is CASSLAGPGLAKTDTQYF. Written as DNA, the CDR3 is TGTGCCAGCAGCTTGGCCGGTCCGGGACTAGCGAAAACAGATACGCAGTATTTT. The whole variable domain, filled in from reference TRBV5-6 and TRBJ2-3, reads DAGVTQSPTHLIKTRGQQVTLRCSPKSGHDTVSWYQQALGQGPQFIFQYYEEEERQRGNFPDRFSGHQFPNYSSELNVNALLLGDSALYLCASSLAGPGLAKTDTQYFGPGTRLTVL.

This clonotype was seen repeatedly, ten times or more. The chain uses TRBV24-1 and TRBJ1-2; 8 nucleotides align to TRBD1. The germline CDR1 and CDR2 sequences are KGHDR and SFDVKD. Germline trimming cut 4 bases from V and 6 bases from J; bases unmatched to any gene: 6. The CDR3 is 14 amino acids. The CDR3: CATSDAGQAHGYTF. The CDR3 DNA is TGTGCCACCAGTGACGCGGGACAGGCTCATGGCTACACCTTC.

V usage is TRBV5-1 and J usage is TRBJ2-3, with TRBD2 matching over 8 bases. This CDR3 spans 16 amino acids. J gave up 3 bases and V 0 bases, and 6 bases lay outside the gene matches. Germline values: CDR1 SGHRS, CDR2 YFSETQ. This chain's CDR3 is CASSLAGTSRTDTQYF. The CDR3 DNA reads TGCGCCAGCAGCTTGGCCGGGACTAGTAGAACAGATACGCAGTATTTT.